This T cell receptor (beta chain) was identified during a study of beta chain features in type 1 diabetes. Across the study: Patients looked much like healthy donors when it came to age, gender and cell yields.

Expressed TCRB transcripts got sequenced, as all isolated RNA was reverse transcribed. TCRdb's copy holds only in-frame clones and misses some; the assay was immunoSEQ multiplex PCR. The sample consists of hundreds of thousands of clones, about 63% of them appearing once. Study observations and caveats: Shorter TCRB CDR3s, moderately but significantly so, were found in Type 1 diabetes patients in all four CD4+ subsets.

Concerning this clone itself: Its target is unknown.

Unmatched junction bases numbered 4, after V lost 7 bases and J lost 1 base. The CDR3 extends over 14 amino acids. Looked up from germline, CDR1 is ENHRY and CDR2 is SYGVKD. The clonotype originates from a man under 40 in good health. Sequencing was done on a sample of naive CD4+ T cells from blood. J is TRBJ2-5 and V is TRBV10-3; 9 bases are a match to TRBD1. The CDR3 loop is CAITETGGQETQYF. The CDR3 nucleotides are TGTGCCATCACGGAGACAGGGGGCCAAGAGACCCAGTACTTC.